This T cell receptor (beta chain) was recorded in a study of low-dose radiotherapy and immunotherapy resistance in tumors. Per germline, CDR1 SGHDT and CDR2 YYEEEE. The V gene lost 1 base and the J gene lost 0 bases, with 10 bases spanning the gap. This CDR3 is 15 amino acids long. This clonotype has more than one count but fewer than ten. Time point: after trial treatment. Treatment indicated: LDRT plus nivolumab, ipilimumab, low-dose cyclophosphamide and aspirin (RACIN trial). Priming of first-strand cDNA relied on TRAV- and TRBV-specific primers (covering alpha and beta chains). TCR amplification involved about 19 PCR cycles with a constant-region primer and V-primer adapter. TCRdb re-analysed the reads in MiXCR, keeping a single row per CDR3 protein. Of approximately 80,000 distinct CDR3 sequences listed, 15% to 20% are singletons.

Sequencing used PBMCs, obtained after low-dose radiotherapy plus immunotherapy. J is TRBJ1-1 and V is TRBV5-6; no definite D call. This clonotype originated in a male donor with prostate cancer. In DNA, the CDR3 is TGTGCCAGCAGCTTGCTGTATCGGGTGAACACTGAAGCTTTCTTT. Its protein product is CASSLLYRVNTEAFF.